The 7 T cell receptor beta chains in this list originate from one sample, sequenced in a study of response to subunit inactivated influenza vaccine (dated by TCRdb to the late 2010s). The library was prepared using RT-PCR. Sequencing was performed on an Illumina HiSeq 2500. TCRdb reprocessed the public reads (quality trimming at Q25 with fastp, clone calling with MiXCR) and kept in-frame beta chains. CDR3 protein duplicates are merged, each entry listing the most common genes and DNA. In all, the sample holds hundreds of thousands of distinct CDR3 sequences, and 15% to 18% of those were seen once. The top ten clonotypes cover under 14% of the sample. Specimen: PBMCs from blood, collected 11 to 12 days after vaccination. The receptor set was obtained from a middle-aged man who received an inactivated influenza vaccine. Donor details come from another sample of the same person, matched by shared clones.

This clonotype has a handful of counts. The chain links TRBV29-1 to TRBJ2-3; 14 nucleotides match TRBD2. Germline V gene lookup returns CDR1 SQVTM and CDR2 ANQGSEA. CDR3 length: 15 residues. Trimming at V came to 7 bases and at J to 4 bases, leaving 7 bases not matched to a gene. In DNA form, the CDR3 reads TGCAGCGGAGTGGGACTAGCGGGAGTCCCAGATACGCAGTATTTT. Translating it yields CSGVGLAGVPDTQYF.

Many counts were recorded for this clonotype. The rearrangement joins TRBV20-1 to TRBJ2-3; TRBD2 agrees at 10 bases. There are 15 residues in the CDR3. V trimming: 1 base; J trimming: 4 bases; junction bases outside the gene matches: 5. CDR1 and CDR2 from the germline V gene are DFQATT and SNEGSKA (reference sequence). The CDR3 coding sequence is TGCAGTGCTAGAGGGAGCGGGGGGGCCTCAGATACGCAGTATTTT. Translating it yields CSARGSGGASDTQYF.

The chain uses TRBV10-3 and TRBJ1-1, with a weak D call TRBD1 (6 bases). This CDR3 region has 16 residues. CDR1 and CDR2 (germline): ENHRY, SYGVKD. Trimming took off 2 bases at V and 4 bases at J, with 17 bases between the two ends. The CDR3 loop is CAISEDFQGPSTEAFF. The CDR3 bases are TGTGCCATCAGTGAGGATTTCCAGGGGCCGAGCACTGAAGCTTTCTTT.

The rearrangement joins TRBV5-4 to TRBJ2-2, with 12 nucleotides matching TRBD1. Looked up from germline, CDR1 is SGHNT and CDR2 is YYREEE (reference sequence). V gave up 6 bases and J gave up 6 bases; unmatched junction bases: 6. This CDR3 contains 15 residues. As DNA, the CDR3 is TGTGCCAGCACCCCCGGGACAGGGGGCTCCGGGGAGCTGTTTTTT. Residues: CASTPGTGGSGELFF.

The rearrangement links TRBV19 to TRBJ2-1; 9 bases are a match to TRBD2. This CDR3 has 15 residues. V shed 3 bases and J 3 bases; nucleotides not matched to a gene: 3. Germline assignment: CDR1 LNHDA and CDR2 SQIVND (reference sequence). The CDR3 region is CASSIVAGDYNEQFF. CDR3 in DNA: TGTGCCAGTAGTATCGTAGCGGGGGACTACAATGAGCAGTTCTTC.

The chain combines TRBV25-1 with TRBJ2-3; D could derive from TRBD1 or TRBD2 (5 bases each). The CDR3 loop spans 14 amino acids. The V gene's germline CDR1 is MGHDK and CDR2 SYGVNS. The germline V and J ends were trimmed by 1 base and 4 bases, with 9 bases remaining between them. The CDR3 here is CASSELRDADTQYF. CDR3 coding DNA: TGTGCCAGCAGTGAATTGAGGGACGCAGATACGCAGTATTTT. Drawing the rest from reference TRBV25-1 and TRBJ2-3, the complete variable domain is EADIYQTPRYLVIGTGKKITLECSQTMGHDKMYWYQQDPGMELHLIHYSYGVNSTEKGDLSSESTVSRIRTEHFPLTLESARPSHTSQYLCASSELRDADTQYFGPGTRLTVL.

The chain combines TRBV24-1 with TRBJ2-2; TRBD1 matches 8 bases. With 7 bases clipped from V and 1 base from J, the junction kept 7 bases outside the gene matches. CDR3 length: 16 amino acids. Germline V lookup: CDR1 KGHDR, CDR2 SFDVKD. CDR3 protein: CATSRTGTGNTGELFF. CDR3 DNA sequence: TGTGCCACCAGCAGGACCGGGACAGGGAACACCGGGGAGCTGTTTTTT.